This TCR beta chain emerged from a study of breast tumors, draining lymph nodes, adjacent tissues. A single record per CDR3 protein comes from TCRdb applying MiXCR to the multiplex PCR reads. The sample shows over 150,000 distinct CDR3 sequences, roughly a third of them seen only once. Samples came from axillary lymph nodes draining the breast cancer. Points on this clonotype: Its target is not known.

Germline values: CDR1 DFQATT, CDR2 SNEGSKA (reference sequence). The CDR3 covers 17 residues. V lost 5 bases and J lost 11; bases outside the gene matches: 17. Study observations and caveats: Compared with lymph nodes, tumors were less diverse; compared with nontumor tissue, more. That most tumor T cells come from lymph nodes remained unproven.

The receptor's source is a female donor with breast cancer. Some clones in this sample may be carry-over from other donors' samples. The rearrangement links TRBV20-1 to TRBJ2-3, with 15 bases aligning to TRBD2. Sequencing used axillary lymph node tissue. The CDR3 spells CSAPGLAGGGSYNEQYF. CDR3 coding DNA: TGCAGTGCTCCAGGACTAGCGGGGGGGGGGTCCTACAATGAGCAGTATTTT.